Listed below are T cell receptor beta chains from one sample, sequenced in a study of cytomegalovirus exposure and HLA in healthy donors. The repertoire was sequenced with immunoSEQ multiplex PCR; TCRdb's copy has only in-frame clones and lacks some. This table has approximately 240,000 clones, over 80% appearing once. The sequenced sample consisted of PBMCs. Receptor source: a woman aged 35 to 49 in good health and CMV-seropositive. Both conserved end residues are part of each CDR3.

CDR3aa,j_gene,v_gene
CASSASGIHEQYF,TRBJ2-7,TRBV7-9
CASSGAGTGGLPVYRYTF,TRBJ1-2,TRBV5-6
CASSSPWTSGSADTQYF,TRBJ2-3,TRBV13
CSAGTDTNYGYTF,TRBJ1-2,TRBV29-1
CASSVDPSGMVGELFF,TRBJ2-2,TRBV9
CACSSGRSTDTQYF,TRBJ2-3,TRBV30
CASSRDRVINEQFF,TRBJ2-1,TRBV11-3
CASSELRGTEAFF,TRBJ1-1,TRBV6-1
CASSLAGSGRILAEQYF,TRBJ2-7,TRBV7-9
CASRQINTDTQYF,TRBJ2-3,TRBV7-2
CASSLGRSDINGYTF,TRBJ1-2,TRBV5-6
CASSLAGGFYEQYF,NA,TRBV28
CASSPDSSYNSPLHF,TRBJ1-6,TRBV11-3
CASNLQRGRSTDTQYF,TRBJ2-3,TRBV27
CSASLLFEAFF,TRBJ1-1,TRBV20-1
CASRLQGSTGELFF,TRBJ2-2,TRBV7-9
CAWGKTGGEAFF,TRBJ1-1,TRBV30
CASSLAVGQADSPLHF,TRBJ1-6,TRBV7-2
CASSPGTSGGYQETQYF,TRBJ2-5,TRBV27
CASSPGQGLVLHF,TRBJ1-6,TRBV7-8
CASSLAEITEAFF,TRBJ1-1,TRBV11-2
CASSSVAGPYEQYF,TRBJ2-7,TRBV7-8
CASRMESLNTEAFF,TRBJ1-1,TRBV7-9
CAISNNRGGNEKLFF,TRBJ1-4,TRBV10-3
CASEPGLISTGELFF,TRBJ2-2,TRBV11-3
CASRITSGGAYEQYF,TRBJ2-7,TRBV6-5
CASSSKLDFSGNTIYF,TRBJ1-3,TRBV5-6
CASSQSVVQGNNQPQHF,TRBJ1-5,TRBV16
CASSPGTGGETQYF,TRBJ2-5,TRBV6-5
CASSFVIAYEQYF,TRBJ2-7,TRBV28
CASSKIQGNTEAFF,TRBJ1-1,TRBV6-5
CASSWTGSSYEQYF,TRBJ2-7,TRBV6-5
CASSGTGGGYTF,TRBJ1-2,TRBV25-1
CASRQGGTGELFF,TRBJ2-2,TRBV25-1
CASSAPRQGLAKNIQYF,TRBJ2-4,TRBV7-2
CASSLGLSTDTQYF,TRBJ2-3,TRBV11-3
CASSQRTSGANEQFF,TRBJ2-1,TRBV4-3
CATSRLRAYEQYF,TRBJ2-7,TRBV15
CASSPSPGEDPYSNQPQHF,TRBJ1-5,TRBV18
CASSVGGGAVVFGQFF,TRBJ2-1,TRBV5-4
CSVVRGGETEAFF,TRBJ1-1,TRBV29-1
CASSLEVYGYTF,TRBJ1-2,TRBV5-4
CASRPTTEGWAEAFF,TRBJ1-1,TRBV27
CASSRKIAGATNEKLFF,TRBJ1-4,TRBV4-3
CASSYITGPRGDTIYF,TRBJ1-3,TRBV11-2
CASSPGSSGNTIYF,TRBJ1-3,TRBV5-8
CASSRGGDVGDTEAFF,TRBJ1-1,TRBV5-1